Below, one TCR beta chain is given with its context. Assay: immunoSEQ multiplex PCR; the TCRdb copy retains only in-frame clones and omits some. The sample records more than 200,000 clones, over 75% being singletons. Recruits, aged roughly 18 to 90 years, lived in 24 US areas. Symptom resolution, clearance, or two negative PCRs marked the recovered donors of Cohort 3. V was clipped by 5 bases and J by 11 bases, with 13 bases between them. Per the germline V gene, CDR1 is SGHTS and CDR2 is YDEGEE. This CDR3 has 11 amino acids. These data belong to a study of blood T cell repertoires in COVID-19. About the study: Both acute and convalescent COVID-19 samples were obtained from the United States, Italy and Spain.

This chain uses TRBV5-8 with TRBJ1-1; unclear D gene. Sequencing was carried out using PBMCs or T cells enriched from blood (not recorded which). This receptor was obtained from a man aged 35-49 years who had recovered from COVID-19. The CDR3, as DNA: TGTGCCAGCAGGTTAGAGGTTTGGGCTTTCTTT. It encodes CASRLEVWAFF.